This is a list of T cell receptor beta chains from one sample in a study of beta chain features in type 1 diabetes. Profiled with immunoSEQ multiplex PCR; TCRdb holds only in-frame clones, not every one. The table has 150,000 to 200,000 clones, 9% seen once. The sample consisted of central memory CD4+ T cells from blood. These receptors came from a woman in her 30s with type 1 diabetes. Both conserved end residues are part of each CDR3. Each record gives: V gene, J gene, CDR3 length, CDR3 protein.

V: TRBV27
J: TRBJ2-5
length: 14
CDR3: CASKTRTGGETQYF

V: TRBV5-1
J: TRBJ2-7
length: 15
CDR3: CASSRIGTDSYEQYF

V: TRBV5-1
J: TRBJ2-3
length: 14
CDR3: CASSFSGTTDTQYF

V: TRBV6-6
J: TRBJ1-4
length: 13
CDR3: CASSNRGNEKLFF

V: TRBV14
J: TRBJ2-6
length: 21
CDR3: CASSQDFNPGQAATGANVLTF

V: TRBV5-1
J: TRBJ1-2
length: 14
CDR3: CASSRGQGDYGYTF

V: TRBV5-1
J: TRBJ2-3
length: 17
CDR3: CASSWGQGAISRDTQYF

V: TRBV19
J: TRBJ2-5
length: 16
CDR3: CASSKFSTGIGETQYF

V: TRBV5-1
J: TRBJ2-1
length: 14
CDR3: CASSLATGYNEQFF

V: TRBV25-1
J: TRBJ1-5
length: 14
CDR3: CASRRRVLRQPQHF